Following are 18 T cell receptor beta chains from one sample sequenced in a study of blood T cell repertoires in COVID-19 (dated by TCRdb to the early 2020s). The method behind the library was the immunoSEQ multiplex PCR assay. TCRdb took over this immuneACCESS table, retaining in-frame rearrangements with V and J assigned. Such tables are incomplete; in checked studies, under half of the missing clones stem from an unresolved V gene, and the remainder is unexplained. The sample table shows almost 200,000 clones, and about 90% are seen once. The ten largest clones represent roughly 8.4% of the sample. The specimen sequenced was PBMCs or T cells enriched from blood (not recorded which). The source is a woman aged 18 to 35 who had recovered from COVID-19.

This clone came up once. CDR3 nucleotide sequence: TGCAGTGCTAGGTTTCTTGTTGGCTACACCTTC. This codes for CSARFLVGYTF. The V gene is TRBV20-1, the J gene TRBJ1-2; no clear D gene. Per the germline V gene, CDR1 is DFQATT and CDR2 is SNEGSKA (reference sequence). The V end lost 3 bases, the J end lost 7 bases, and 9 bases lay between the germline ends. The CDR3 consists of 11 residues.

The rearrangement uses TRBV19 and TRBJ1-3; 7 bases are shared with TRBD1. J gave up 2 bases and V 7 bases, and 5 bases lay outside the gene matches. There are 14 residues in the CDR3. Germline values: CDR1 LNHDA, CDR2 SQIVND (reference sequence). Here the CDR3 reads CASIMTGPGNTIYF. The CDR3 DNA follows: TGTGCCAGTATCATGACAGGGCCTGGAAACACCATATATTTT.

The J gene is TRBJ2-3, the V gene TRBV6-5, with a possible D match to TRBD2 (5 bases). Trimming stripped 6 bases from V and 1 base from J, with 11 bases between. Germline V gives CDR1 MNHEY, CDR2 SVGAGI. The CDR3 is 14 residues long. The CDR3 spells CASSQGLRTDTQYF. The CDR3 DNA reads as TGTGCCAGCAGCCAAGGACTTCGCACAGATACGCAGTATTTT.

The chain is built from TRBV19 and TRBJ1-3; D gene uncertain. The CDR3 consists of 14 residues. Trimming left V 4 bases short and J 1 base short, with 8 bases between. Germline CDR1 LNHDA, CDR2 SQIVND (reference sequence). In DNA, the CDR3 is TGTGCCAGTAGTACACAGTCTTCTGGAAACACCATATATTTT. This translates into CASSTQSSGNTIYF.

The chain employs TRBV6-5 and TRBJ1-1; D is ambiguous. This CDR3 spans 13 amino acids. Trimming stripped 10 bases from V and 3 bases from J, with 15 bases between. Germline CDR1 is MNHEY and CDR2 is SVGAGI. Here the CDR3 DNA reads TGTGCCACCGAACGGGAGGTAGACACTGAAGCTTTCTTT. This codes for CATEREVDTEAFF.

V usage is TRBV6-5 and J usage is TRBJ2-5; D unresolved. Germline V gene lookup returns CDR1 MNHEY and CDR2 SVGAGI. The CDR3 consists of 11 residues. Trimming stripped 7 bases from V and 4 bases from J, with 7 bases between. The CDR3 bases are TGTGCCAGCAAGAGAACAGAGACCCAGTACTTC. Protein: CASKRTETQYF.

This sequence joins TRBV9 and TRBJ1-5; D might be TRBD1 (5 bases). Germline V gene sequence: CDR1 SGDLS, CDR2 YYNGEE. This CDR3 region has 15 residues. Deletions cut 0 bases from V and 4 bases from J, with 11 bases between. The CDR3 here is CASSVGTGHNQPQHF. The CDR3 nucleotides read TGTGCCAGCAGCGTAGGTACAGGCCATAATCAGCCCCAGCATTTT. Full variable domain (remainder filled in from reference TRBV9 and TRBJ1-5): DSGVTQTPKHLITATGQRVTLRCSPRSGDLSVYWYQQSLDQGLQFLIQYYNGEERAKGNILERFSAQQFPDLHSELNLSSLELGDSALYFCASSVGTGHNQPQHFGDGTRLSIL.

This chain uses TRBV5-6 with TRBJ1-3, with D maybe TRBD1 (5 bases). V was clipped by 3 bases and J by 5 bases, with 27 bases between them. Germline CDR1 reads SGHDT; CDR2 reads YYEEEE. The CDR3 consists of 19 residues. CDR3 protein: CASSSNSRGQLRSRNTIYF. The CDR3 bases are TGTGCCAGCAGCTCCAATAGCCGCGGACAACTCAGGTCCCGAAACACCATATATTTT.

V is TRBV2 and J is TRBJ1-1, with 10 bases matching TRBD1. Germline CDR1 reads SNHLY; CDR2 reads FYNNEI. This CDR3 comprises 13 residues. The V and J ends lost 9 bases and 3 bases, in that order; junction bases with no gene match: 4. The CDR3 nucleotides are TGTGCCAGTACGGACAGGGGGGACACTGAAGCTTTCTTT. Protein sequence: CASTDRGDTEAFF.

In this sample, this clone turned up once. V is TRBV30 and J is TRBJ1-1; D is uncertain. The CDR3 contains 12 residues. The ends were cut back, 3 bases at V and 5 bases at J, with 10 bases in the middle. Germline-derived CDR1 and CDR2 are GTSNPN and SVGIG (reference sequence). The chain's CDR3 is CAWSLGGTEAFF. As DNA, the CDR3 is TGTGCCTGGAGCTTAGGAGGGACTGAAGCTTTCTTT.

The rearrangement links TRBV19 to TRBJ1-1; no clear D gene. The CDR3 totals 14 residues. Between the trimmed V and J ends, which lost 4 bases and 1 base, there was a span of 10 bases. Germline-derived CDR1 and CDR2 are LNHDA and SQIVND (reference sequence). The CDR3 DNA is TGTGCCAGTAGTAACCCCCCAGAGAACACTGAAGCTTTCTTT. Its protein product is CASSNPPENTEAFF.

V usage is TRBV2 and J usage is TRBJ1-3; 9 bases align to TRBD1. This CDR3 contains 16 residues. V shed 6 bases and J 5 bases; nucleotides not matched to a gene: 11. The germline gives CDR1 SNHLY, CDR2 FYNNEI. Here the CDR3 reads CASRPGQGTSRNTIYF. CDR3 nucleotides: TGTGCCAGCAGGCCCGGACAGGGGACCTCGCGAAACACCATATATTTT.

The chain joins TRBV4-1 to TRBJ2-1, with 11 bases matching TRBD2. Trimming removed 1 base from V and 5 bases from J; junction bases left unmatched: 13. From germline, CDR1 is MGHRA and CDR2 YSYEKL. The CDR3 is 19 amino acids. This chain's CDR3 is CASSQAVGPSGGRNNEQFF. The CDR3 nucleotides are TGCGCCAGCAGCCAAGCGGTGGGTCCTAGCGGGGGGAGGAACAATGAGCAGTTCTTC.

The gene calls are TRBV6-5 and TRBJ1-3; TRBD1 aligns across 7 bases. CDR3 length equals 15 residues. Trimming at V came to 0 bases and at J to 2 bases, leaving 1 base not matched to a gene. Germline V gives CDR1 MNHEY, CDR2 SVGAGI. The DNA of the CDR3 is TGTGCCAGCAGTTACTCAACAGGGGCTGGAAACACCATATATTTT. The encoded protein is CASSYSTGAGNTIYF.

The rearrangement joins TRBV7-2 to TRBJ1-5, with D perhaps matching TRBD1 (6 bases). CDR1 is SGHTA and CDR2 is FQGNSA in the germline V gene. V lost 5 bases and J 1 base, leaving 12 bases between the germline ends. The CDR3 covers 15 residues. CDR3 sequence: CASSVMTGSNQPQHF. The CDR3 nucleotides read TGTGCCAGCAGCGTCATGACAGGCAGCAATCAGCCCCAGCATTTT.

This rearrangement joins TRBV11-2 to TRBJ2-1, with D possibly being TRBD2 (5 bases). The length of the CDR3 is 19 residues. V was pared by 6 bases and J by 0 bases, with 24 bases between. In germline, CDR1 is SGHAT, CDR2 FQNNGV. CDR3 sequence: CASRPPASGSTLSYNEQFF. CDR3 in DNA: TGTGCCAGCAGGCCCCCGGCCAGCGGCTCCACTCTCTCCTACAATGAGCAGTTCTTC.

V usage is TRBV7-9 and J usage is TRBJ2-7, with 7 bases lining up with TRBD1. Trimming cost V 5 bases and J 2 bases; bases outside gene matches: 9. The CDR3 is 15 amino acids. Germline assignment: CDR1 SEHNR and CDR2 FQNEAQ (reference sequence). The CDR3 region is CASSPTGTEAYEQYF. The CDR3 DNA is TGTGCCAGCAGCCCTACCGGGACAGAGGCCTACGAGCAGTACTTC.

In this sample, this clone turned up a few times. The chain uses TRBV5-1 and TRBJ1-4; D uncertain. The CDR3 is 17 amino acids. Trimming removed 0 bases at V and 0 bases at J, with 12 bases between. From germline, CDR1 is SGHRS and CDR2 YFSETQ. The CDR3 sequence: CASSLERLSATNEKLFF. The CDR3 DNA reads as TGCGCCAGCAGCTTGGAGCGGCTAAGTGCAACTAATGAAAAACTGTTTTTT.